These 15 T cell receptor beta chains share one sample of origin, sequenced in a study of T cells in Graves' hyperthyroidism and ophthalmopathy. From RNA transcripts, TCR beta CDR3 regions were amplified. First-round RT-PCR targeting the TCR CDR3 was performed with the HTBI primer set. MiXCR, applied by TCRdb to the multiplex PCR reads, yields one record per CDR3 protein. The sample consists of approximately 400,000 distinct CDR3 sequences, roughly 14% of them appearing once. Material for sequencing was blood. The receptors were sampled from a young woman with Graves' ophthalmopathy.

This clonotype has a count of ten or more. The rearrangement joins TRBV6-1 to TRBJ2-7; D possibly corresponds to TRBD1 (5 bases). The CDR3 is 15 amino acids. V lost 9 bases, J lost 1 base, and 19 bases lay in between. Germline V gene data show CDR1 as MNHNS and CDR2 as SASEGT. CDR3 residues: CASAPGQGWSYEQYF. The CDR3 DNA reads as TGTGCCAGTGCGCCGGGCCAGGGTTGGTCCTACGAGCAGTACTTC.

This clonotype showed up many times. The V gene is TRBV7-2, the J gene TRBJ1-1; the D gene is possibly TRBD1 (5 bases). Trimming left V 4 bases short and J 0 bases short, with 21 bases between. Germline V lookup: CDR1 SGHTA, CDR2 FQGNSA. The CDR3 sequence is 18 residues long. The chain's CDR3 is CASSSTAGRRFMNTEAFF. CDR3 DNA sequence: TGTGCCAGCAGCTCAACCGCGGGACGCCGTTTTATGAACACTGAAGCTTTCTTT. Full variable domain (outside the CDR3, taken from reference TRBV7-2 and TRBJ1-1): GAGVSQSPSNKVTEKGKDVELRCDPISGHTALYWYRQSLGQGLEFLIYFQGNSAPDKSGLPSDRFSAERTGGSVSTLTIQRTQQEDSAVYLCASSSTAGRRFMNTEAFFGQGTRLTVV.

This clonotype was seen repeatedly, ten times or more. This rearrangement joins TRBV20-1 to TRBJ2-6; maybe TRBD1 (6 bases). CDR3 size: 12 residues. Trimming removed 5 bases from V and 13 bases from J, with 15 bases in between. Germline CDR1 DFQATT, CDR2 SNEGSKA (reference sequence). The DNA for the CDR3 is TGCAGTGCTCCGGAAGGGGGTCAGGTCCTGACTTTC. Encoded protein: CSAPEGGQVLTF.

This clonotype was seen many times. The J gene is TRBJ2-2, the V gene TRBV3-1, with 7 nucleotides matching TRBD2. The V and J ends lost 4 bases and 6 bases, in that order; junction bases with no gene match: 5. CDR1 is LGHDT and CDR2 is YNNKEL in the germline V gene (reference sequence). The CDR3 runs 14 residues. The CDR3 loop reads CASSPRLASGELFF. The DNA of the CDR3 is TGTGCCAGCAGCCCGAGACTAGCCTCCGGGGAGCTGTTTTTT.

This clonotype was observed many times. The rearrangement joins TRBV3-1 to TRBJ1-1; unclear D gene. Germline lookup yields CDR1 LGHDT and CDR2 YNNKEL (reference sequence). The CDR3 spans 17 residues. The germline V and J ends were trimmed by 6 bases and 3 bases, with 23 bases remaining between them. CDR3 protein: CASSPIEGLNRDTEAFF. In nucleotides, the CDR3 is TGTGCCAGCAGTCCCATCGAGGGTCTAAACCGGGACACTGAAGCTTTCTTT.

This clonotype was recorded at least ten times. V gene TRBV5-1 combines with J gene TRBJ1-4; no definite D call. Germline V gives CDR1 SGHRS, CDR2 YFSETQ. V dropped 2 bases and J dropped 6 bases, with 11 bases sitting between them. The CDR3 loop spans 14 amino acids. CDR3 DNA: TGCGCCAGCAGCTTCCCCGGTCGGGATGAAAAACTGTTTTTT. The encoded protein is CASSFPGRDEKLFF.

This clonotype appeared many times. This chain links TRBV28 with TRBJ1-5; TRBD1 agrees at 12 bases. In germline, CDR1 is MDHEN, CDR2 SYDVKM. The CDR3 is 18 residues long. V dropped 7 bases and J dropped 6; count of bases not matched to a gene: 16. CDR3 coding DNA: TGTGCCAGCATAGCCGGGACAGGGGGCGCGTTGGGAAGTCAGCCCCAGCATTTT. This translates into CASIAGTGGALGSQPQHF.

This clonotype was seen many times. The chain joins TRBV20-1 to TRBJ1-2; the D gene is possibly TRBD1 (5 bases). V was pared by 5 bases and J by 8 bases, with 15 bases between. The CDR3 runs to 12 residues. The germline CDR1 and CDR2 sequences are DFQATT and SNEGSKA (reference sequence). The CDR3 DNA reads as TGCAGTGCTTACCCCGGGGCGGGAGGCTACACCTTC. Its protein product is CSAYPGAGGYTF.

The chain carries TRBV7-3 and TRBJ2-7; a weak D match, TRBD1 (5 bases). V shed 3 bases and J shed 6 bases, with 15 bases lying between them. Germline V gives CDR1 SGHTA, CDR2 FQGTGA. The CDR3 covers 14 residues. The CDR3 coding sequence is TGTGCCAGCAGCTTGGCCGAAGGTAGGGGCGAGCAGTACTTC. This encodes CASSLAEGRGEQYF.

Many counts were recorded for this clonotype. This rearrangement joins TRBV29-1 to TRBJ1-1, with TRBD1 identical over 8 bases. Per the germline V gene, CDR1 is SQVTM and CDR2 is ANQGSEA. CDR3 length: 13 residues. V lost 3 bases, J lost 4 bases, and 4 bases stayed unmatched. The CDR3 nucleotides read TGCAGCGTTGACACAGGGGGACGCACTGAAGCTTTCTTT. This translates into CSVDTGGRTEAFF.

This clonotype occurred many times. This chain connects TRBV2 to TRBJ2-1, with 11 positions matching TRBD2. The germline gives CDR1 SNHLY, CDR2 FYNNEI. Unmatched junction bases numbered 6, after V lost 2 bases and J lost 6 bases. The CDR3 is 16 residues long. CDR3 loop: CASSELVAGGLNEQFF. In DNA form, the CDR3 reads TGTGCCAGCAGTGAACTGGTAGCGGGGGGGCTCAATGAGCAGTTCTTC.

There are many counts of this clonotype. The CDR3 spells CASRRDSANTGELFF. CDR3 sequence (DNA): TGTGCCAGCAGACGGGACTCGGCGAACACCGGGGAGCTGTTTTTT. The chain links TRBV28 to TRBJ2-2; the D gene is possibly TRBD2 (6 bases). Germline values: CDR1 MDHEN, CDR2 SYDVKM. The CDR3 spans 15 residues. Trimming left V 6 bases short and J 0 bases short, with 11 bases between.

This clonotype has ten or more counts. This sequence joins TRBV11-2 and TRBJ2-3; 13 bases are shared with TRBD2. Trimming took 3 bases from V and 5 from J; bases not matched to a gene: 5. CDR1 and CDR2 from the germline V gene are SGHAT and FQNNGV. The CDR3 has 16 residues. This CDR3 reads CASSLTSGGLVDTQYF. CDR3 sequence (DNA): TGTGCCAGCAGCTTGACTAGCGGGGGGTTAGTAGATACGCAGTATTTT.

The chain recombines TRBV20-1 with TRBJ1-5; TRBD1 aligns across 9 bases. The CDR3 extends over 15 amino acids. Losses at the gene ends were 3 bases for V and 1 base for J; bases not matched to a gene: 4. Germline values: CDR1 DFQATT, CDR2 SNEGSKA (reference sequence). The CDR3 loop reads CSASYGTGSNQPQHF. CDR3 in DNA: TGCAGTGCTAGTTATGGGACAGGGAGCAATCAGCCCCAGCATTTT.

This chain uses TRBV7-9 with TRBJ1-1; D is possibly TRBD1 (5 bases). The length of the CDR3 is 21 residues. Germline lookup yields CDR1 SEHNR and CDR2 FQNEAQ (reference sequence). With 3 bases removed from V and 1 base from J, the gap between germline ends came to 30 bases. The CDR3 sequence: CASSFVWGFEWASGGNTEAFF. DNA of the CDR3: TGTGCCAGCAGCTTTGTGTGGGGGTTCGAATGGGCTAGCGGGGGGAACACTGAAGCTTTCTTT.